The 29 T cell receptor beta chains listed next were all sequenced from one sample in a study of brain T cells in children with intractable seizures. Produced via immunoSEQ multiplex PCR; TCRdb's table is partial and in-frame only. Of tens of thousands of clones in the sample, around 94% were seen once. Source: peripheral blood, taken at surgery. These receptors all come from a boy aged 5-17 years with focal cortical dysplasia and intractable seizures.

The J gene is TRBJ1-1, the V gene TRBV5-1; the D gene is possibly TRBD1 (6 bases). The CDR3 is 14 amino acids. V lost 4 bases and J lost 5, with 15 bases in between. The germline V gene encodes CDR1 SGHRS and CDR2 YFSETQ. Here the CDR3 reads CASSPNRVETEAFF. CDR3 DNA sequence: TGCGCCAGCAGCCCCAACAGGGTAGAGACTGAAGCTTTCTTT. Complete variable domain (other parts from reference TRBV5-1 and TRBJ1-1): KAGVTQTPRYLIKTRGQQVTLSCSPISGHRSVSWYQQTPGQGLQFLFEYFSETQRNKGNFPGRFSGRQFSNSRSEMNVSTLELGDSALYLCASSPNRVETEAFFGQGTRLTVV.

The chain employs TRBV11-2 and TRBJ2-7; TRBD2 might be the D (5 bases). Trimming removed 9 bases at V and 5 bases at J, with 23 bases between. Germline CDR1 reads SGHAT; CDR2 reads FQNNGV. This CDR3 contains 15 residues. CDR3 sequence (DNA): TGTGCCAGGGAAAGGGAGTTCCAGCTGTCGGACGAGCAGTACGTC. This translates into CAREREFQLSDEQYV.

The chain recombines TRBV6-4 with TRBJ2-3; 8 bases line up with TRBD2. This CDR3 is built from 16 residues. J was trimmed by 3 bases and V by 2 bases; bases with no gene match: 7. The germline CDR1 and CDR2 sequences are MRHNA and SNTAGT. The CDR3 spells CASSDELGLVTDTQYF. The CDR3 nucleotides read TGTGCCAGCAGTGACGAATTGGGACTAGTGACAGATACGCAGTATTTT.

This clone was counted once. The V gene is TRBV5-1, the J gene TRBJ2-1; 10 nucleotides line up with TRBD2. CDR3 size: 14 residues. V lost 4 bases, J lost 6 bases, and 4 bases stayed unmatched. Germline CDR1 is SGHRS and CDR2 is YFSETQ. The CDR3: CASSTVAGGNEQFF. The CDR3 nucleotides are TGCGCCAGCAGCACTGTAGCGGGAGGCAATGAGCAGTTCTTC.

The chain combines TRBV6-5 with TRBJ2-1; the match to TRBD1 covers 7 bases. V lost 0 bases, J lost 8 bases, and 10 bases stayed unmatched. Germline values: CDR1 MNHEY, CDR2 SVGAGI. CDR3 size: 16 residues. The CDR3 region has the DNA TGTGCCAGCAGTTACTCGAAAGACAGGGTATTCGATGAGCAGTTCTTC. Protein sequence: CASSYSKDRVFDEQFF.

The rearrangement joins TRBV18 to TRBJ2-2; unclear D gene. The germline V and J ends were trimmed by 2 bases and 3 bases, with 10 bases remaining between them. Germline V lookup: CDR1 KGHSH, CDR2 LQKENI. This CDR3 is built from 15 residues. CDR3 loop: CASSPIGSDTGELFF. CDR3 DNA sequence: TGTGCCAGCTCACCAATAGGGTCGGACACCGGGGAGCTGTTTTTT.

The chain has TRBV1 and TRBJ2-7; TRBD1 is the table's D call, not checked against the DNA. TRBV1 is labeled a pseudogene. The CDR3 is made up of 13 amino acids. In DNA form, the CDR3 reads TGCACCAGCCCCGAGGACAGGCACAGCGAGCAGTACGTC. It yields the protein CTSPEDRHSEQYV.

The genes are TRBV27 and TRBJ2-7; D is perhaps TRBD1 (6 bases). Germline values: CDR1 MNHEY, CDR2 SMNVEV (reference sequence). V lost 1 base and J lost 3, with 10 bases in between. This CDR3 region has 14 residues. DNA of the CDR3: TGTGCCAGCAGTTTATGGGGGACACTCTACGAGCAGTACTTC. Protein: CASSLWGTLYEQYF.

The chain joins TRBV24-1 to TRBJ2-5; 11 bases are shared with TRBD2. V lost 4 bases, J lost 7 bases, and 13 bases stayed unmatched. Germline V gives CDR1 KGHDR, CDR2 SFDVKD. The CDR3 runs to 17 residues. CDR3 region: CATSDPGTSGGPGTQYF. Here the CDR3 DNA reads TGTGCCACCAGTGACCCCGGGACTAGCGGTGGACCTGGGACCCAGTACTTC.

The CDR3 region has the DNA TGTGCCAAGGGGACTACCTCGAACACCGGGGAGCTGTTTTTT. It encodes CAKGTTSNTGELFF. The chain recombines TRBV2 with TRBJ2-2, with 7 bases matching TRBD2. Looked up from germline, CDR1 is SNHLY and CDR2 is FYNNEI. This CDR3 is built from 14 residues. The V gene end was trimmed by 10 bases and the J gene end by 0 bases; junction bases not matched to a gene: 5.

V usage is TRBV19 and J usage is TRBJ2-3, with TRBD1 matching over 10 bases. Losses at the gene ends were 5 bases for V and 4 bases for J; bases not matched to a gene: 6. The germline CDR1 and CDR2 sequences are LNHDA and SQIVND (reference sequence). The length of the CDR3 is 15 residues. CDR3 loop: CASSPRDRGADTQYF. For the CDR3, the DNA is TGTGCCAGTAGTCCTCGGGACAGGGGAGCAGATACGCAGTATTTT.

This chain uses TRBV7-9 with TRBJ2-7; 8 bases are shared with TRBD1. V shed 5 bases and J 3 bases; nucleotides not matched to a gene: 3. CDR1 and CDR2 (germline): SEHNR, FQNEAQ (reference sequence). This CDR3 is built from 13 residues. The CDR3 reads CASSMDRDYEQYF. CDR3 sequence (DNA): TGTGCCAGCAGCATGGACAGGGACTACGAGCAGTACTTC.

The chain combines TRBV6-4 with TRBJ2-3; D possibly corresponds to TRBD1 (6 bases). This CDR3 comprises 15 residues. Germline CDR1 MRHNA, CDR2 SNTAGT. V lost 0 bases and J lost 2, with 9 bases in between. CDR3 nucleotide sequence: TGTGCCAGCAGTGACTCGCAGGGGACCACAGATACGCAGTATTTT. It specifies CASSDSQGTTDTQYF.

The chain couples TRBV19 to TRBJ1-1; 7 positions agree with TRBD1. CDR1 and CDR2 (germline): LNHDA, SQIVND (reference sequence). J was trimmed by 1 base and V by 1 base; bases with no gene match: 6. The CDR3 consists of 16 residues. The CDR3 sequence is CASSIGSGGWNTEAFF. CDR3 bases: TGTGCCAGTAGTATAGGCTCAGGGGGATGGAACACTGAAGCTTTCTTT.

V usage is TRBV27 and J usage is TRBJ2-2; D uncertain. The germline V gene encodes CDR1 MNHEY and CDR2 SMNVEV (reference sequence). This CDR3 contains 13 residues. V was cut by 2 bases and J by 6 bases, with 7 bases left in between. The CDR3 bases are TGTGCCAGCAGTTTAGGGCCCCCCGGGGAGCTGTTTTTT. This codes for CASSLGPPGELFF.

This chain links TRBV24-1 with TRBJ2-2; tentatively, D is TRBD1 or TRBD2 (5 bases each). The V and J ends lost 4 bases and 5 bases respectively, with 10 bases between them. The CDR3 sequence is 14 residues long. Germline CDR1 is KGHDR and CDR2 is SFDVKD. CDR3 coding DNA: TGTGCCACCAGTGAACCCAGGGAGACCGGGGAGCTGTTTTTT. Its protein product is CATSEPRETGELFF.

This clone was seen just once. The chain employs TRBV7-8 and TRBJ2-7, with D unclear. Germline lookup yields CDR1 SGHVS and CDR2 FQNEAQ. The CDR3 consists of 13 residues. Trimming pared 6 bases from V and 0 bases from J, leaving 9 bases between. CDR3 in DNA: TGTGCCAGCAGGCCCCGGAGCTCCTACGAGCAGTACTTC. Protein sequence: CASRPRSSYEQYF.

The rearrangement uses TRBV5-4 and TRBJ2-2; D is possibly TRBD2 (6 bases). Trimming shortened V by 3 bases and J by 6 bases, and 27 bases separated the two germline ends. The germline gives CDR1 SGHNT, CDR2 YYREEE (reference sequence). The CDR3 has 19 residues. The CDR3 here is CASSSPSWGDATAPGELFF. CDR3 nucleotide sequence: TGTGCCAGCAGCTCCCCCTCGTGGGGGGACGCAACTGCCCCCGGGGAGCTGTTTTTT.

The genes are TRBV4-2 and TRBJ2-1, with TRBD2 matching 13 bases. The CDR3 spans 16 residues. The ends lost 2 bases at V and 7 bases at J; junction bases unmatched: 5. Germline V gives CDR1 LGHNA, CDR2 YNFKEQ. CDR3 in amino acids: CASSQKLAGGPNEQFF. In DNA, the CDR3 is TGTGCCAGCAGCCAAAAACTAGCGGGAGGGCCGAATGAGCAGTTCTTC.

The gene calls are TRBV9 and TRBJ2-6, with D possibly TRBD1 on 5 matching bases. The V end was cut by 3 bases, the J end by 4 bases, with 11 bases between. Germline-derived CDR1 and CDR2 are SGDLS and YYNGEE. The CDR3 contains 15 residues. The CDR3 reads CASSAQGTGANVLTF. The DNA of the CDR3 is TGTGCCAGCAGCGCCCAGGGTACCGGGGCCAACGTCCTGACTTTC.

The chain combines TRBV19 with TRBJ1-5; the match to TRBD1 covers 10 bases. Germline values: CDR1 LNHDA, CDR2 SQIVND (reference sequence). The length of the CDR3 is 15 residues. V was pared by 7 bases and J by 5 bases, with 8 bases of the junction left unmatched. CDR3 sequence (DNA): TGTGCCAGTAAGGTAGAGGACAGGGGGTATCAGCCCCAGCATTTT. Protein sequence: CASKVEDRGYQPQHF.

The CDR3: CASTLDFNYGYTF. The CDR3 DNA reads TGTGCCAGCACTTTGGACTTTAACTATGGCTACACCTTC. The V and J genes are TRBV28 and TRBJ1-2; D ambiguous. CDR3 length equals 13 residues. V lost 7 bases, J lost 1 base, and 10 bases lay in between. Germline loops: CDR1 MDHEN, CDR2 SYDVKM.

This clone has a handful of counts. This chain connects TRBV29-1 to TRBJ2-5; either TRBD1 or TRBD2 may supply D (5 bases each). Germline V CDR1 and CDR2: SQVTM, ANQGSEA. Trimming shortened V by 6 bases and J by 2 bases, and 10 bases separated the two germline ends. The CDR3 is 12 residues long. CDR3: CSVEGRQETQYF. CDR3 DNA sequence: TGCAGCGTAGAGGGACGGCAAGAGACCCAGTACTTC.

This chain uses TRBV27 with TRBJ2-7; 8 bases fit TRBD1. Per germline, CDR1 MNHEY and CDR2 SMNVEV (reference sequence). The CDR3 sequence is 14 residues long. V shed 5 bases and J 6 bases; nucleotides not matched to a gene: 9. CDR3 amino acids: CASSEPGQVREQYF. CDR3 nucleotides: TGTGCCAGCAGTGAGCCGGGACAGGTACGCGAGCAGTACTTC.

This clone showed up just once. The chain joins TRBV7-2 to TRBJ2-7; 7 bases are a match to TRBD1. Germline CDR1 reads SGHTA; CDR2 reads FQGNSA. This CDR3 has 13 residues. Germline trimming cut 5 bases from V and 4 bases from J; bases unmatched to any gene: 5. The CDR3 region is CASSVGTVYEQYF. For the CDR3, the DNA is TGTGCCAGCAGCGTAGGGACAGTTTACGAGCAGTACTTC.

The genes are TRBV3-1 (or the pseudogene TRBV3-2) and TRBJ1-1; no clear D. CDR3 length equals 15 residues. Germline CDR1 is LGHDT and CDR2 is YNNKEL (reference sequence). V was pared by 4 bases and J by 7 bases, with 19 bases between. CDR3 region: CASSPYTPADGEAFF. CDR3 sequence (DNA): TGTGCCAGCAGCCCTTATACTCCGGCCGACGGTGAAGCTTTCTTT.

The chain carries TRBV10-3 and TRBJ2-3, with 9 nucleotides matching TRBD1. This CDR3 comprises 13 residues. Germline CDR1 is ENHRY and CDR2 is SYGVKD. Trimming took 6 bases from V and 10 from J; bases not matched to a gene: 8. The CDR3 region is CAISEDRGIAQYF. CDR3 nucleotides: TGTGCCATCAGCGAGGACAGGGGAATCGCGCAGTATTTT.

This clone showed up just once. The chain employs TRBV19 and TRBJ2-5; D possibly corresponds to TRBD2 (5 bases). The V gene lost 6 bases and the J gene lost 4 bases, with 12 bases spanning the gap. The CDR3 covers 13 residues. The germline gives CDR1 LNHDA, CDR2 SQIVND (reference sequence). The chain's CDR3 is CASRRATLETQYF. The CDR3 coding sequence is TGTGCCAGTAGGCGGGCGACGTTAGAGACCCAGTACTTC. Complete variable domain (other parts from reference TRBV19 and TRBJ2-5): DGGITQSPKYLFRKEGQNVTLSCEQNLNHDAMYWYRQDPGQGLRLIYYSQIVNDFQKGDIAEGYSVSREKKESFPLTVTSAQKNPTAFYLCASRRATLETQYFGPGTRLLVL.

The CDR3 DNA reads TGCGCCAGCAGCTTGGACGGGGGGCTAGCGGGGGAAGCCCCCTACGAGCAGTACTTC. Encoded protein: CASSLDGGLAGEAPYEQYF. The chain employs TRBV5-1 and TRBJ2-7, with 10 bases aligning to TRBD2. V shed 0 bases, J shed 2 bases, and the junction held 14 bases outside the gene matches. The CDR3 is 19 residues long. Germline assignment: CDR1 SGHRS and CDR2 YFSETQ. The complete variable domain, with remaining parts taken from reference TRBV5-1 and TRBJ2-7, reads KAGVTQTPRYLIKTRGQQVTLSCSPISGHRSVSWYQQTPGQGLQFLFEYFSETQRNKGNFPGRFSGRQFSNSRSEMNVSTLELGDSALYLCASSLDGGLAGEAPYEQYFGPGTRLTVT.